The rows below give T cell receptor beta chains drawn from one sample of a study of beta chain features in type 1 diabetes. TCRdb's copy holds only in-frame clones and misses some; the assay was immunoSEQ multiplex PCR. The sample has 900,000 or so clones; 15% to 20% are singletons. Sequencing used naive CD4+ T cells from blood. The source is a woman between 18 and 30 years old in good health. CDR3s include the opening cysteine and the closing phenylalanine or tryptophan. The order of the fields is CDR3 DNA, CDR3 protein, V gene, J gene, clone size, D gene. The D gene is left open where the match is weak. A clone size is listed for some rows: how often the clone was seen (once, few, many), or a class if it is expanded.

DNA: TGTGCCAGCTCACCAGGGCCACTCAGAGTATACAATGAGCAGTTCTTC
CDR3: CASSPGPLRVYNEQFF
V: TRBV18
J: TRBJ2-1
size: few
D: NA

DNA: TGTGCCAGCAGCTTAGGGGGCCTAGCGGAGGCTCAAGAGACCCAGTACTTC
CDR3: CASSLGGLAEAQETQYF
V: TRBV7-9
J: TRBJ2-5
size: few
D: TRBD2

DNA: TGTGCCACCAGCAGAGGCCTAGGGCTAGCGGCCTACAATGAGCAGTTCTTC
CDR3: CATSRGLGLAAYNEQFF
V: TRBV15
J: TRBJ2-1
size: few
D: TRBD2

DNA: TGTGCCAGCAGCTCTCCGGCAGGGGGTACTGAAGCTTTCTTT
CDR3: CASSSPAGGTEAFF
V: TRBV28
J: TRBJ1-1
size: NA
D: TRBD1

DNA: TGTGCCAGCAGCCAAAACAGTTGGAATGAGCAGTTCTTC
CDR3: CASSQNSWNEQFF
V: TRBV7-9
J: TRBJ2-1
size: NA
D: NA

DNA: TGTGCCACCAGCAGACACCGGGACAGAGGTGAGCAGTACTTC
CDR3: CATSRHRDRGEQYF
V: TRBV15
J: TRBJ2-7
size: NA
D: TRBD1

DNA: TGTGCCAGCTCACCCGACAGCACCTACGAGCAGTACTTC
CDR3: CASSPDSTYEQYF
V: TRBV18
J: TRBJ2-7
size: NA
D: NA

DNA: TGTGCCAGCAGCTTCGCGCGGGAGTGGCCCACAGATACGCAGTATTTT
CDR3: CASSFAREWPTDTQYF
V: TRBV11-2
J: TRBJ2-3
size: NA
D: TRBD2

DNA: TGTGCCAGTAGTATAGTTGGAGGGGGTGTCTACGAGCAGTACTTC
CDR3: CASSIVGGGVYEQYF
V: TRBV19
J: TRBJ2-7
size: few
D: NA

DNA: TGTGCCAGCAGCTTAGATGGGGATACGCAGTATTTT
CDR3: CASSLDGDTQYF
V: TRBV11-2
J: TRBJ2-3
size: once
D: NA

DNA: TGTGCCAGCAGCCCGCGACAGGGGAACTACGAGCAGTACTTC
CDR3: CASSPRQGNYEQYF
V: TRBV7-2
J: TRBJ2-7
size: NA
D: TRBD1

DNA: TGTGCCACCAGCATCTTGGACAGTTACGATGGCTACACCTTC
CDR3: CATSILDSYDGYTF
V: TRBV15
J: TRBJ1-2
size: NA
D: NA

DNA: TGTGCCAGCAGCATAGGACTAGTGCAAGAGACCCAGTACTTC
CDR3: CASSIGLVQETQYF
V: TRBV5-6
J: TRBJ2-5
size: few
D: TRBD2

DNA: TGTGCCAGCAGTTACCGAACAGGGGGGACTGAAGCTTTCTTT
CDR3: CASSYRTGGTEAFF
V: TRBV6-6
J: TRBJ1-1
size: NA
D: TRBD1

DNA: TGTGCCAGTAGTATAGCTGGCAGGGGGCGGTACGAGCAGTACTTC
CDR3: CASSIAGRGRYEQYF
V: TRBV19
J: TRBJ2-7
size: few
D: TRBD1

DNA: TGTGCCACCTCAAGGACGGCCAGTCATAACTATGGCTACACCTTC
CDR3: CATSRTASHNYGYTF
V: TRBV7-2
J: TRBJ1-2
size: few
D: NA

DNA: TGTGCCAGCAGACATAGCGGGAGCTCACGCGGTGAGCAGTTCTTC
CDR3: CASRHSGSSRGEQFF
V: TRBV6-6
J: TRBJ2-1
size: NA
D: TRBD2

DNA: TGTGCCAGCAGCTCACAGTGGTCGGCAGATACGCAGTATTTT
CDR3: CASSSQWSADTQYF
V: TRBV7-2
J: TRBJ2-3
size: NA
D: NA

DNA: TGTGCCAGCAGCGAAACCCCGGGACTTAACACCGGGGAGCTGTTTTTT
CDR3: CASSETPGLNTGELFF
V: TRBV7-9
J: TRBJ2-2
size: NA
D: NA

DNA: TGCAGCGGGAAAGGACTCCAAGAGACCCAGTACTTC
CDR3: CSGKGLQETQYF
V: TRBV29-1
J: TRBJ2-5
size: NA
D: NA

DNA: TGTGCCAGCAGCTACGGGACTGTATACTACGAGCAGTACTTC
CDR3: CASSYGTVYYEQYF
V: TRBV7-2
J: TRBJ2-7
size: few
D: NA

DNA: TGCGCCAGCAGCCTCGGACCCAGCACAGATACGCAGTATTTT
CDR3: CASSLGPSTDTQYF
V: TRBV5-1
J: TRBJ2-3
size: NA
D: NA

DNA: TGTGCCAGCAGTTTACCGGGCTCTGGGGCCAACGTCCTGACTTTC
CDR3: CASSLPGSGANVLTF
V: TRBV28
J: TRBJ2-6
size: NA
D: NA